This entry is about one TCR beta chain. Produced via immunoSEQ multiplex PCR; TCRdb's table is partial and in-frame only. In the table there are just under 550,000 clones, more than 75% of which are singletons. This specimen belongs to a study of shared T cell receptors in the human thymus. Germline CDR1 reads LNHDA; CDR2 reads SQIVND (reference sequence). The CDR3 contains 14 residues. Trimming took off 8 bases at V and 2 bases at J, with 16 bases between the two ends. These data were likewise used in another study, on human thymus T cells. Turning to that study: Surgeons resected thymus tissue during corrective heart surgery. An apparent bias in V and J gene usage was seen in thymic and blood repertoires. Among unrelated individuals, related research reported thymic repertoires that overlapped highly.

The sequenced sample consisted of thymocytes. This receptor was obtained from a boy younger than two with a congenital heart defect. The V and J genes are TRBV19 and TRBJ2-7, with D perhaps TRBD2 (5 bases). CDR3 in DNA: TGTGCCAGTTCTGAGAGGACTTCCGCCTACGAGCAGTACTTC. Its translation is CASSERTSAYEQYF. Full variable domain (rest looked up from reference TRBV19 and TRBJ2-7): DGGITQSPKYLFRKEGQNVTLSCEQNLNHDAMYWYRQDPGQGLRLIYYSQIVNDFQKGDIAEGYSVSREKKESFPLTVTSAQKNPTAFYLCASSERTSAYEQYFGPGTRLTVT.